The 4 T cell receptor beta chains below were found in one sample sequenced in a study of CD8+ T cells in alopecia areata. The treatment was: oral pan-JAK inhibitor, 5-10 mg twice daily. Extraction of RNA preceded its reverse transcription into cDNA, which served as the sequencing template. Sequenced by immunoSEQ multiplex PCR; TCRdb stores in-frame clones only, minus some. Among about 200,000 clones listed, 50% to 60% were seen once. The material was CD4+ T cells sorted from blood, obtained at week 4, from a patient treated with tofacitinib. Receptor source: a human donor with alopecia areata.

The count of this clone is one. The rearrangement uses TRBV30 and TRBJ2-1; D is perhaps TRBD1 (6 bases). V lost 5 bases to trimming and J lost 3 bases, with 11 bases between them. Looked up from germline, CDR1 is GTSNPN and CDR2 is SVGIG (reference sequence). The CDR3 runs 13 residues. The CDR3 coding sequence is TGTGCCTGGGGTACAGGGTACTACAATGAGCAGTTCTTC. Protein product: CAWGTGYYNEQFF.

This chain links TRBV6-5 with TRBJ1-1; the match to TRBD1 covers 9 bases. Germline V CDR1 and CDR2: MNHEY, SVGAGI. V lost 4 bases, J lost 0 bases, and 3 bases stayed unmatched. The CDR3 is 15 residues long. The CDR3 sequence is CASSSGTGMNTEAFF. The CDR3 bases are TGTGCCAGCAGTTCGGGGACAGGGATGAACACTGAAGCTTTCTTT.

V gene TRBV29-1 combines with J gene TRBJ1-1; weak D call: TRBD1 (6 bases). The V gene's germline CDR1 is SQVTM and CDR2 ANQGSEA. Trimming took 3 bases from V and 5 from J, leaving 16 bases between them. The CDR3 runs to 14 residues. The CDR3: CSVDDTRGDTEAFF. CDR3 nucleotide sequence: TGCAGCGTTGATGACACCAGGGGAGATACTGAAGCTTTCTTT.

This clone was seen more than once but under ten times. The chain couples TRBV28 to TRBJ1-5; 7 positions match TRBD1. V trimming: 6 bases; J trimming: 0 bases; junction bases outside the gene matches: 2. This CDR3 spans 14 amino acids. Germline V gene sequence: CDR1 MDHEN, CDR2 SYDVKM. The chain's CDR3 is CASSGQVSNQPQHF. CDR3 DNA: TGTGCCAGCAGCGGACAGGTTAGCAATCAGCCCCAGCATTTT.